This TCR beta chain was sequenced during a study of Graves' ophthalmopathy and Graves' hyperthyroidism. Study conclusions and caveats: With around 88% sensitivity and less than 83% specificity, a 13-signature model separated ophthalmopathy from stable hyperthyroidism.

The hyperthyroidism patients had a new diagnosis of under 2 months' duration and were aged 18 to 65. Amplified TCR beta CDR3 regions were obtained using RNA transcripts as template. RT-PCR in the first round used HTBI primers; a second-round multiplex PCR followed. TCRdb itself ran the multiplex PCR reads through MiXCR, one entry per CDR3 protein. The sample consists of about 590,000 distinct CDR3 sequences, about two fifths of them appearing once. The CDR3 spans 11 residues. Germline loops: CDR1 MNHEY, CDR2 SVGAGI. V shed 7 bases and J 11 bases; nucleotides not matched to a gene: 6. This clonotype came up many times. The antigen remains unidentified.

Material: peripheral blood or thyroid tissue (not recorded which). This receptor was taken from an adult man with Graves' hyperthyroidism. The V gene is TRBV6-5, the J gene TRBJ1-1; 8 nucleotides line up with TRBD1. The CDR3 DNA is TGTGCCAGCACCTCAGGACAGGGTGCTTTCTTT. Amino acid sequence: CASTSGQGAFF.